This passage covers 17 T cell receptor beta chains from one sample sequenced in a study of spatial heterogeneity in lung cancer. Each CDR3 protein is one row after TCRdb ran MiXCR on the 5' RACE reads. The sample has about 120,000 distinct CDR3 sequences, 12% seen once. The time point here: blood at routine non-recurrence follow-up after resection. Whole RNA obtained from tumor, nontumor lung or frozen PBMC underwent sequencing without sorting. This specimen consisted of PBMCs, obtained at follow-up. These receptors all stem from a male donor with early-stage non-small cell lung cancer.

Only a few counts were recorded for this clonotype. The chain joins TRBV6-5 to TRBJ1-2, with TRBD1 as a possible D gene (6 bases). The CDR3 extends over 13 amino acids. Germline V gene data show CDR1 as MNHEY and CDR2 as SVGAGI. Trimming left V 5 bases short and J 2 bases short, with 9 bases between. Here the CDR3 DNA reads TGTGCCAGCAGTCGGACAGAAAACTATGGCTACACCTTC. Its protein product is CASSRTENYGYTF.

This clonotype was counted a few times. The chain recombines TRBV5-1 with TRBJ2-3; no clear D. The V gene lost 4 bases and the J gene lost 2 bases, with 11 bases spanning the gap. Germline V gene lookup returns CDR1 SGHRS and CDR2 YFSETQ. This CDR3 region has 14 residues. The CDR3, as DNA: TGCGCCAGCAGCCCTGACAACCCCACAGATACGCAGTATTTT. Encoded protein: CASSPDNPTDTQYF.

The chain recombines TRBV6-6 with TRBJ2-7, with 9 bases fitting TRBD1. This CDR3 has 15 residues. Germline lookup yields CDR1 MNHNY and CDR2 SVGAGI (reference sequence). With 2 bases clipped from V and 5 bases from J, the junction kept 7 bases outside the gene matches. In DNA, the CDR3 is TGTGCCAGCAGTTACACCGCGGACAGGGGTGACGAGCAGTACTTC. Translated, it gives CASSYTADRGDEQYF.

This clonotype has only a few counts. The chain uses TRBV24-1 and TRBJ2-5, with 9 positions matching TRBD2. Trimming removed 5 bases from V and 7 bases from J; junction bases left unmatched: 4. The CDR3 consists of 13 residues. Germline V gene sequence: CDR1 KGHDR, CDR2 SFDVKD. CDR3 loop: CATSARGGATQYF. CDR3 DNA sequence: TGTGCCACCAGTGCGCGCGGGGGGGCGACCCAGTACTTC.

This clonotype was recorded many times. This rearrangement joins TRBV21-1 to TRBJ2-2; whether TRBD1, the table's D call, matches the DNA was not checked. TRBV21-1 is a listed pseudogene. This CDR3 is built from 15 residues. CDR3 DNA: TGTGCCAGCGGATCCGGGACAGGGGTTACCGGGGAGCTGTTTTTT. Residues: CASGSGTGVTGELFF.

This rearrangement joins TRBV18 to TRBJ2-3, with no clear D. Between the trimmed V and J ends, which lost 3 bases and 0 bases, there was a span of 16 bases. Looked up from germline, CDR1 is KGHSH and CDR2 is LQKENI. The CDR3 spans 17 residues. The CDR3 nucleotides are TGTGCCAGCTCACCGTTTCAAGGTACTCCTAGCACAGATACGCAGTATTTT. Protein product: CASSPFQGTPSTDTQYF.

The V gene is TRBV28, the J gene TRBJ1-5; 8 bases are a match to TRBD1. V lost 5 bases, J lost 2 bases, and 5 bases stayed unmatched. The CDR3 is 15 amino acids. Germline V gives CDR1 MDHEN, CDR2 SYDVKM. The CDR3 here is CASSEGQVGNQPQHF. CDR3 coding DNA: TGTGCCAGCAGTGAGGGACAGGTTGGCAATCAGCCCCAGCATTTT.

In this sample, this clonotype turned up many times. The chain employs TRBV9 and TRBJ2-1; 10 nucleotides line up with TRBD1. Trimming at V came to 3 bases and at J to 8 bases, leaving 5 bases not matched to a gene. The CDR3 has 14 amino acids. Germline V CDR1 and CDR2: SGDLS, YYNGEE. CDR3: CASSAWGTGDEQFF. The DNA of the CDR3 is TGTGCCAGCAGCGCATGGGGGACAGGGGATGAGCAGTTCTTC.

The chain is built from TRBV4-3 and TRBJ2-3; D is possibly TRBD2 (6 bases). The V end was cut by 0 bases, the J end by 14 bases, with 15 bases between. This CDR3 region has 13 residues. The germline gives CDR1 LGHNA, CDR2 YSLEER. The CDR3: CASSQETRTIAYF. DNA of the CDR3: TGCGCCAGCAGCCAAGAGACTAGGACTATTGCGTATTTT.

This clonotype occurred many times. This chain connects TRBV29-1 to TRBJ2-2; D may be TRBD2 (6 bases). V dropped 7 bases and J dropped 1 base, with 10 bases sitting between them. The CDR3 is 13 amino acids. The V gene's germline CDR1 is SQVTM and CDR2 ANQGSEA. Written as DNA, the CDR3 is TGCAGCGCCTGGGACTTGAACACCGGGGAGCTGTTTTTT. Protein product: CSAWDLNTGELFF.

This clonotype showed up just a few times. The chain couples TRBV19 to TRBJ1-5; D is ambiguous. Germline lookup yields CDR1 LNHDA and CDR2 SQIVND (reference sequence). CDR3 length equals 15 residues. Trimming took 2 bases from V and 0 from J, leaving 8 bases between them. CDR3 protein: CASSIRPPSNQPQHF. CDR3 nucleotide sequence: TGTGCCAGTAGTATACGGCCCCCTAGCAATCAGCCCCAGCATTTT.

The gene calls are TRBV6-5 and TRBJ1-1; a weak D match, TRBD1 (6 bases). This CDR3 comprises 14 residues. Trimming took 0 bases from V and 5 from J, leaving 10 bases between them. CDR1 is MNHEY and CDR2 is SVGAGI in the germline V gene. CDR3 sequence reads: CASSYSGARTEAFF. CDR3 DNA: TGTGCCAGCAGTTACTCGGGGGCTAGAACTGAAGCTTTCTTT.

This clonotype showed up just a few times. The chain links TRBV7-9 to TRBJ2-1, with D unclear. The CDR3 is 13 amino acids. V lost 3 bases and J 7 bases, leaving 10 bases between the germline ends. The germline CDR1 and CDR2 sequences are SEHNR and FQNEAQ (reference sequence). CDR3 sequence: CASSLAALNEQFF. DNA of the CDR3: TGTGCCAGCAGCTTGGCGGCCTTGAATGAGCAGTTCTTC.

This clonotype was seen ten or more times. The chain links TRBV29-1 to TRBJ2-7; no firm D call. The CDR3 length is 10 residues. Germline values: CDR1 SQVTM, CDR2 ANQGSEA. The V end lost 7 bases, the J end lost 6 bases, and 10 bases lay between the germline ends. The CDR3 sequence is CSDPASEQYF. In DNA, the CDR3 is TGCAGCGACCCCGCCTCCGAGCAGTACTTC.

This clonotype was observed at least ten times. The V and J genes are TRBV12-3 or TRBV12-4 and TRBJ2-1; D is perhaps TRBD1 (6 bases). V was trimmed by 3 bases and J by 5 bases, leaving 11 bases between them. The CDR3 covers 14 residues. The CDR3 reads CASSFQGRNNEQFF. In DNA, the CDR3 is TGTGCCAGCAGTTTTCAGGGGCGCAACAATGAGCAGTTCTTC.

This clonotype showed up just a few times. V gene TRBV18 combines with J gene TRBJ2-5; either TRBD1 or TRBD2 may supply D (5 bases each). Germline V lookup: CDR1 KGHSH, CDR2 LQKENI. This CDR3 is built from 13 residues. Deletions cut 3 bases from V and 4 bases from J, with 9 bases between. Here the CDR3 DNA reads TGTGCCAGCTCACCCCGGGGCAGAGAGACCCAGTACTTC. Translating it yields CASSPRGRETQYF.

The chain links TRBV12-3 or TRBV12-4 to TRBJ1-5, with TRBD1 matching 7 bases. The CDR3 contains 15 residues. The V and J ends lost 5 bases and 5 bases, in that order; junction bases with no gene match: 9. This chain's CDR3 is CASSTTGDKYQPQHF. Here the CDR3 DNA reads TGTGCCAGCAGTACCACAGGGGACAAGTATCAGCCCCAGCATTTT.